The 31 T cell receptor beta chains given below trace back to one sample, sequenced in a study of blood T cell repertoires in COVID-19. Assay used: immunoSEQ multiplex PCR; TCRdb lists only in-frame clones, some missing. The table shows 92,000 or so clones, with around 88% occurring only once. Sample: peripheral blood. Source of these receptors: a man in his 60s with acute or convalescent COVID-19.

This sequence joins TRBV19 and TRBJ1-1; D may be TRBD1 (6 bases). Deletions cut 3 bases from V and 3 bases from J, with 8 bases between. Germline V gene lookup returns CDR1 LNHDA and CDR2 SQIVND (reference sequence). The CDR3 consists of 13 residues. DNA for the CDR3: TGTGCCAGTAGTATTAAGGGGGACACTGAAGCTTTCTTT. Protein sequence: CASSIKGDTEAFF.

The V call is TRBV5-1, the J call TRBJ2-4, with 7 nucleotides matching TRBD1. Germline V gives CDR1 SGHRS, CDR2 YFSETQ. CDR3 length equals 16 residues. The V gene end was trimmed by 0 bases and the J gene end by 0 bases; junction bases not matched to a gene: 3. This chain's CDR3 is CASSLGDRLAKNIQYF. The CDR3 bases are TGCGCCAGCAGCTTGGGGGACAGACTAGCCAAAAACATTCAGTACTTC.

The rearrangement joins TRBV7-3 to TRBJ2-6; D gene unclear. V was cut by 2 bases and J by 4 bases, with 9 bases left in between. Germline V gene lookup returns CDR1 SGHTA and CDR2 FQGTGA. The CDR3 totals 15 residues. CDR3 bases: TGTGCCAGCAGCTTAGGAGTGGAGGGGGCCAACGTCCTGACTTTC. This codes for CASSLGVEGANVLTF.

This chain connects TRBV5-1 to TRBJ2-7; 9 positions agree with TRBD2. Trimming removed 0 bases from V and 5 bases from J; junction bases left unmatched: 6. CDR1 SGHRS and CDR2 YFSETQ come from the germline V gene. The CDR3 consists of 15 residues. CDR3 coding DNA: TGCGCCAGCAGCTTGGTAGCGGGGGCTGTCGACGAGCAGTACTTC. It yields the protein CASSLVAGAVDEQYF.

The gene calls are TRBV9 and TRBJ2-7, with D tentatively TRBD2 (5 bases). Between the trimmed V and J ends, which lost 0 bases and 6 bases, there was a span of 10 bases. This CDR3 spans 13 amino acids. Germline V CDR1 and CDR2: SGDLS, YYNGEE. As DNA, the CDR3 is TGTGCCAGCAGCGTAGACGCGGGTAGCGAGCAGTACTTC. Translation: CASSVDAGSEQYF.

This chain uses TRBV28 with TRBJ2-2; 7 bases line up with TRBD1. J gave up 3 bases and V 6 bases, and 10 bases lay outside the gene matches. The CDR3 is 16 amino acids. CDR1 and CDR2 from the germline V gene are MDHEN and SYDVKM. The CDR3 spells CASRITGADYTGELFF. CDR3 in DNA: TGTGCCAGCAGAATTACAGGGGCCGACTACACCGGGGAGCTGTTTTTT.

This chain connects TRBV27 to TRBJ2-1, with 12 nucleotides matching TRBD2. The junction had 3 bases not matched to a gene; V was cut back by 2 bases and J by 7 bases. The V gene's germline CDR1 is MNHEY and CDR2 SMNVEV (reference sequence). The CDR3 has 15 residues. Here the CDR3 DNA reads TGTGCCAGCAGTTTAAGGCTAGCGGGGGGGAATGAGCAGTTCTTC. Protein sequence: CASSLRLAGGNEQFF.

The chain has TRBV5-5 and TRBJ1-1, with D unresolved. This CDR3 has 14 amino acids. V dropped 0 bases and J dropped 1 base, with 7 bases sitting between them. CDR1 is SGHKS and CDR2 is YYEKEE in the germline V gene (reference sequence). Here the CDR3 DNA reads TGTGCCAGCAGCTTGGCCCGGGGGAACACTGAAGCTTTCTTT. Translated: CASSLARGNTEAFF.

The chain joins TRBV12-3 or TRBV12-4 to TRBJ1-1; no reliable D call. V lost 2 bases and J lost 0, with 4 bases in between. The CDR3 runs to 13 residues. The CDR3 sequence is CASSLTVNTEAFF. The CDR3 region has the DNA TGTGCCAGCAGTTTAACGGTGAACACTGAAGCTTTCTTT.

The CDR3 here is CASRSQGVNTIYF. CDR3 nucleotide sequence: TGTGCCAGCAGATCACAGGGGGTCAACACCATATATTTT. The rearrangement links TRBV27 to TRBJ1-3; 8 bases map to TRBD1. Trimming took 6 bases from V and 7 from J; bases not matched to a gene: 5. The CDR3 runs to 13 residues. CDR1 and CDR2 from the germline V gene are MNHEY and SMNVEV (reference sequence).

The V call is TRBV6-5, the J call TRBJ2-3; a weak D match, TRBD2 (6 bases). The CDR3 contains 12 residues. V lost 8 bases and J lost 6, with 12 bases in between. Per the germline V gene, CDR1 is MNHEY and CDR2 is SVGAGI. CDR3 DNA: TGTGCCAGCCGGGTCGGGGGTGATACGCAGTATTTT. It is translated as CASRVGGDTQYF.

The chain joins TRBV5-1 to TRBJ1-2, with TRBD1 identical over 7 bases. J was trimmed by 0 bases and V by 2 bases; bases with no gene match: 4. Germline loops: CDR1 SGHRS, CDR2 YFSETQ. The CDR3 contains 15 residues. DNA for the CDR3: TGCGCCAGCAGCTTTACGACAGGGACTAACTATGGCTACACCTTC. Protein sequence: CASSFTTGTNYGYTF.

This chain links TRBV11-1 with TRBJ2-3; maybe TRBD2 (5 bases). This CDR3 is 16 amino acids long. CDR1 SGHAT and CDR2 FQDESV come from the germline V gene (reference sequence). The ends were cut back, 4 bases at V and 2 bases at J, with 16 bases in the middle. CDR3 sequence (DNA): TGTGCCAGCAGCTCAGAGAGCGCACGGGACACAGATACGCAGTATTTT. Translating gives CASSSESARDTDTQYF.

J is TRBJ1-5 and V is TRBV5-8, with D unresolved. V shed 4 bases and J shed 1 base, with 18 bases lying between them. This CDR3 region has 17 residues. Germline assignment: CDR1 SGHTS and CDR2 YDEGEE. The CDR3 region has the DNA TGTGCCAGCAGCCCTGGATCGCTCTCGGGGAGCAATCAGCCCCAGCATTTT. This codes for CASSPGSLSGSNQPQHF.

The chain is built from TRBV19 and TRBJ2-3; maybe TRBD1 (5 bases). V shed 5 bases and J shed 2 bases, with 11 bases lying between them. CDR1 is LNHDA, CDR2 SQIVND, per germline (reference sequence). This CDR3 contains 14 residues. The CDR3 DNA reads TGTGCCAGTAGTCAACAGGAGTCCACAGATACGCAGTATTTT. It encodes CASSQQESTDTQYF.

This chain connects TRBV5-5 to TRBJ1-1, with no clear D. The CDR3 has 14 amino acids. Germline V CDR1 and CDR2: SGHKS, YYEKEE (reference sequence). The germline V and J ends were trimmed by 1 base and 1 base, with 8 bases remaining between them. CDR3 DNA: TGTGCCAGCAGCTTGTCGCGGGCGAACACTGAAGCTTTCTTT. Its translation: CASSLSRANTEAFF.

The chain uses TRBV24-1 and TRBJ2-7, with 10 nucleotides matching TRBD1. Per germline, CDR1 KGHDR and CDR2 SFDVKD. V gave up 3 bases and J gave up 6 bases; unmatched junction bases: 10. This CDR3 comprises 16 residues. The CDR3 coding sequence is TGTGCCACCAGTGATCCTCCGGGACAGGGGCGAATCGAGCAGTACTTC. Amino acids: CATSDPPGQGRIEQYF.

The chain carries TRBV5-8 and TRBJ1-1, with D possibly matching TRBD1 (6 bases). CDR3 length equals 15 residues. CDR1 is SGHTS, CDR2 YDEGEE, per germline. The germline V and J ends were trimmed by 5 bases and 2 bases, with 16 bases remaining between them. CDR3 in amino acids: CASRLAGGKNTEAFF. CDR3 DNA sequence: TGTGCCAGCAGACTGGCGGGGGGCAAAAACACTGAAGCTTTCTTT.

The chain carries TRBV18 and TRBJ2-3, with D possibly TRBD1 on 5 matching bases. The V gene's germline CDR1 is KGHSH and CDR2 LQKENI. Deletions cut 3 bases from V and 15 bases from J, with 28 bases between. The CDR3 loop spans 16 amino acids. The CDR3 loop reads CASSPPSLPRALPRYF. The CDR3 DNA reads as TGTGCCAGCTCACCGCCGAGTCTCCCCAGGGCACTTCCGCGATATTTT.

The sample holds a few counts of this clone. The rearrangement links TRBV19 to TRBJ2-7; 8 bases agree with TRBD1. The CDR3 contains 14 residues. Unmatched junction bases numbered 5, after V lost 3 bases and J lost 4 bases. The germline gives CDR1 LNHDA, CDR2 SQIVND (reference sequence). Here the CDR3 reads CASSMAGGPYEQYF. The CDR3 DNA follows: TGTGCCAGTAGTATGGCAGGGGGCCCTTACGAGCAGTACTTC.

The chain recombines TRBV12-3 or TRBV12-4 with TRBJ1-2; 7 nucleotides align to TRBD1. The CDR3 is made up of 13 amino acids. Trimming at V came to 6 bases and at J to 4 bases, leaving 5 bases not matched to a gene. The CDR3 here is CASSTQGVYGYTF. The CDR3 DNA reads as TGTGCCAGCAGCACCCAGGGGGTCTATGGCTACACCTTC.

The chain carries TRBV7-9 and TRBJ2-1; 7 bases fit TRBD2. The CDR3 runs 14 residues. V shed 5 bases and J 7 bases; nucleotides not matched to a gene: 8. Germline-derived CDR1 and CDR2 are SEHNR and FQNEAQ (reference sequence). The CDR3: CASSLTGLSNEQFF. DNA for the CDR3: TGTGCCAGCAGCCTAACGGGACTATCGAATGAGCAGTTCTTC.

V usage is TRBV19 and J usage is TRBJ1-3, with 7 bases aligning to TRBD1. The CDR3 is 16 amino acids. From germline, CDR1 is LNHDA and CDR2 SQIVND (reference sequence). Trimming cost V 7 bases and J 1 base; bases outside gene matches: 10. CDR3 DNA: TGTGCCAGTACCTCACAGGGCAGGGGGTCTGGAAACACCATATATTTT. Protein sequence: CASTSQGRGSGNTIYF.

This clone was observed once. This rearrangement joins TRBV5-4 to TRBJ1-2, with TRBD1 identical over 8 bases. The CDR3 has 14 amino acids. J was trimmed by 4 bases and V by 0 bases; bases with no gene match: 2. Germline assignment: CDR1 SGHNT and CDR2 YYREEE (reference sequence). CDR3 DNA: TGTGCCAGCAGCTTGGCTGACAGGGGCTATGGCTACACCTTC. It encodes CASSLADRGYGYTF.

The V call is TRBV3-1 (or the pseudogene TRBV3-2), the J call TRBJ2-1, with a tentative D call TRBD1 (5 bases). Trimming removed 0 bases at V and 12 bases at J, with 9 bases between. Germline V gene sequence: CDR1 LGHDT, CDR2 YNNKEL (reference sequence). The CDR3 is 12 amino acids. The CDR3 loop reads CASSQEGHMQFF. The CDR3, as DNA: TGTGCCAGCAGCCAAGAAGGACATATGCAGTTCTTC.

V gene TRBV5-5 combines with J gene TRBJ1-4; a possible D gene is TRBD1 (5 bases). V was pared by 0 bases and J by 8 bases, with 20 bases between. CDR3 length: 17 residues. Looked up from germline, CDR1 is SGHKS and CDR2 is YYEKEE (reference sequence). The CDR3 bases are TGTGCCAGCAGCTTGGTTTTGATAGGGGAATCCGAAGAAAAACTGTTTTTT. As protein: CASSLVLIGESEEKLFF.

V usage is TRBV18 and J usage is TRBJ2-7; 8 nucleotides line up with TRBD1. With 3 bases clipped from V and 5 bases from J, the junction kept 9 bases outside the gene matches. CDR1 and CDR2 from the germline V gene are KGHSH and LQKENI. The CDR3 runs 15 residues. The DNA for the CDR3 is TGTGCCAGCTCACCTTCCGGACAGGGTAAGAACGAGCAGTACTTC. Residues: CASSPSGQGKNEQYF.

The chain recombines TRBV18 with TRBJ2-1; tentatively, D is TRBD1 (5 bases). CDR1 is KGHSH and CDR2 is LQKENI in the germline V gene. CDR3 length: 16 residues. V gave up 0 bases and J gave up 2 bases, with 11 bases separating them. DNA of the CDR3: TGTGCCAGCTCACCACCCGATCCCAGGGCCTACAATGAGCAGTTCTTC. Its translation is CASSPPDPRAYNEQFF.

V is TRBV5-1 and J is TRBJ2-5; maybe TRBD1 (5 bases). The CDR3 is 16 residues long. Germline lookup yields CDR1 SGHRS and CDR2 YFSETQ. V lost 0 bases, J lost 5 bases, and 17 bases lay in between. The CDR3 DNA reads TGCGCCAGCAGCTTGGCATCAGGGTGGTTGGCGGAGACCCAGTACTTC. Encoded protein: CASSLASGWLAETQYF.

The J gene is TRBJ2-2, the V gene TRBV7-3; TRBD1 aligns across 9 bases. V shed 5 bases and J 5 bases; nucleotides not matched to a gene: 12. This CDR3 is built from 17 residues. From germline, CDR1 is SGHTA and CDR2 FQGTGA. CDR3 amino acids: CASSATGGGSFTGELFF. Here the CDR3 DNA reads TGTGCCAGCAGCGCCACAGGGGGCGGGTCTTTTACCGGGGAGCTGTTTTTT.

This rearrangement joins TRBV27 to TRBJ2-7, with D unclear. Trimming cost V 3 bases and J 2 bases, with 11 bases left between them. The CDR3 runs 14 residues. Germline V gene sequence: CDR1 MNHEY, CDR2 SMNVEV (reference sequence). The CDR3: CASSLSALAYEQYF. The CDR3 nucleotides are TGTGCCAGCAGTTTGTCCGCCTTAGCCTACGAGCAGTACTTC.